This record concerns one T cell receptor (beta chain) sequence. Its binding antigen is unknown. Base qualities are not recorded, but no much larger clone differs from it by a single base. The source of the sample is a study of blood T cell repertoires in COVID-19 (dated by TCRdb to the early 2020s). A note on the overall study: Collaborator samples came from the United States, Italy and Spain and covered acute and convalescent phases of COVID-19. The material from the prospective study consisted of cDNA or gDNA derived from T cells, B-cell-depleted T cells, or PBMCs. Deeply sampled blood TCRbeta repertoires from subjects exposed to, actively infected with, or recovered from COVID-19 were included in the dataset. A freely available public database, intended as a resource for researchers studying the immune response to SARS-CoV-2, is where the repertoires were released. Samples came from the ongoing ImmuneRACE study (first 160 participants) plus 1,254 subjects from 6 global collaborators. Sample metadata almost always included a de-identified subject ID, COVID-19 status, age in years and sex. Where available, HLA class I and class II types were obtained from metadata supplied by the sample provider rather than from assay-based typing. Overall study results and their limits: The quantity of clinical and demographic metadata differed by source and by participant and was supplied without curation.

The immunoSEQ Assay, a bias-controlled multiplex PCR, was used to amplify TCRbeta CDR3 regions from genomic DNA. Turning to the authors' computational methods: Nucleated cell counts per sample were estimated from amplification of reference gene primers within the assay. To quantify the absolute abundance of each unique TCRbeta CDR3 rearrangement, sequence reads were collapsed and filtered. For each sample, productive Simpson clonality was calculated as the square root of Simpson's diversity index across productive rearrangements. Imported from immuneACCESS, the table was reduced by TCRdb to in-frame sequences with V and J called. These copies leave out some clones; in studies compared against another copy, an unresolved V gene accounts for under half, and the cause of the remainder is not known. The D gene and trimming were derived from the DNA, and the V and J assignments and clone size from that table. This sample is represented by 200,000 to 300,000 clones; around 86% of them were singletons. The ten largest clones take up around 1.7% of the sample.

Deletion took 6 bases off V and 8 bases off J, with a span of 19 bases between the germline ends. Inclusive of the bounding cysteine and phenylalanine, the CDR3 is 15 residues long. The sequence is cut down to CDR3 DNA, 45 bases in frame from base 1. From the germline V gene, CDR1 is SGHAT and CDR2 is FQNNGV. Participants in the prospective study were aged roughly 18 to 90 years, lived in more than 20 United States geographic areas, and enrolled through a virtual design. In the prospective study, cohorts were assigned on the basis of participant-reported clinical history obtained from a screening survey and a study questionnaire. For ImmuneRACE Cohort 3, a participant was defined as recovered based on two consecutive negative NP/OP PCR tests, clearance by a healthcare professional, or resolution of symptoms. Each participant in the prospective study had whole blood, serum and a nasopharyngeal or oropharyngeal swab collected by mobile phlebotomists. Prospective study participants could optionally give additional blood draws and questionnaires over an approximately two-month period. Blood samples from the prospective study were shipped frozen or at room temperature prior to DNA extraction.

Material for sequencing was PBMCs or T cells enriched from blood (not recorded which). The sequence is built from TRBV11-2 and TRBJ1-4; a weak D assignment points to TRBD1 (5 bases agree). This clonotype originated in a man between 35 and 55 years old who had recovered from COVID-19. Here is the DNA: TGTGCCAGCAGTTTGGGTGTGGGGGGAGGAGAAAAACTGTTTTTT. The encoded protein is CASSLGVGGGEKLFF. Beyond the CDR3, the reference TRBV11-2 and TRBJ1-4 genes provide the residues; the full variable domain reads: EAGVAQSPRYKIIEKRQSVAFWCNPISGHATLYWYQQILGQGPKLLIQFQNNGVVDDSQLPKDRFSAERLKGVDSTLKIQPAKLEDSAVYLCASSLGVGGGEKLFFGSGTQLSVL.